The TCR beta chain described here comes from a study of post-analysis software for immune sequencing data (dated by TCRdb to the mid-2010s). Turning to the overall study: The recorded disease courses included relapsing-remitting, secondary progressive and progressive-relapsing multiple sclerosis, and some patients had no subtype annotation. The patient repertoires were set against 10 to 11 previously published healthy control repertoires from donors whose ages ranged from roughly 6 to 26 years. A subset of samples was prepared in parallel using single-end sample barcoding, then pooled and co-amplified after Illumina adapter ligation.

TCR beta repertoires were profiled from peripheral blood of about a dozen young patients with multiple sclerosis to demonstrate the VDJtools post-analysis software. The multiple sclerosis patients were children and adolescents ranging in age from 6 to 15 years. Looking up the germline V gene yields CDR1 ENHRY and CDR2 SYGVKD. From the cysteine through the phenylalanine, the CDR3 covers 14 amino acids. The only DNA kept is the CDR3, 42 bases in frame from the first base. The V end loses 8 bases and the J end loses 6 bases, and a stretch of 17 bases separates them. On the study overall, not on this receptor specifically: Direct clustering with F measure showed strong co-clustering of samples prepared in the same batch, prompting a batch-effect correction. A handful of TRBV segments, including TRBV5-6, TRBV5-1 and TRBV20-1, were significantly more frequent in patients than controls. Normalized Chao1 diversity was significantly lower in multiple sclerosis patients than controls, suggesting substantial peripheral T-cell clonal expansion. The multiple sclerosis patient group was slightly younger than the control group.

Receptor amplification or capture employed PCR. The instrument was an Illumina HiSeq 2500. To reduce PCR and sequencing biases, unique molecular identifiers were incorporated into the TCR beta cDNA libraries. Every 1 to 10 million input T cells yielded around 500,000 cDNA molecules, meaning each molecule approximated one T cell. The same protocol used for the earlier healthy control dataset was applied to prepare and sequence the patient libraries. Samples belonging to the same batch were prepared together, multiplexed and sequenced on a shared HiSeq lane. Processing in the source paper ran as follows. MIGEC handled the raw barcoded reads, throwing out single-read molecular identifier groups before consensus assembly and CDR3 extraction. Clonotype tables were post-analysed with VDJtools, and diversity was normalized by down-sampling all datasets to the smallest sample size. In repertoire overlap clustering, CDR3 amino acid sequences, but not nucleotide sequences, were matched to correct batch-related cross-sample contamination. TCRdb passed the public sequencing reads through fastp at Q25 and MiXCR, retaining productive beta sequences. Entries are consolidated by CDR3 protein sequence, retaining the most common genes and DNA. TCRdb, not the original authors, processed these V and J calls. A total of about 770,000 distinct CDR3 sequences appear in this sample, around 42% of them only once. Around 4.7% of the sample lies in the top ten.

With respect to this clonotype: The target of this receptor is not known. Per-nucleotide qualities are absent, and no much larger clonotype sits a single base away.

Sequences were obtained from blood. The V gene is TRBV10-3 and the J gene is TRBJ2-1; TRBD1 might be the D gene, on 6 matching bases. The sequence was collected from a girl aged 5-17 years with multiple sclerosis. CDR3 loop: CAIGDGGRSNEQFF. The DNA reads TGTGCCATCGGGGATGGGGGCCGGAGCAATGAGCAGTTCTTC.